There are many counts of the clone carrying this T cell receptor (beta chain). This record belongs to a study of human T cells and chemical hapten exposure. Germline V gene sequence: CDR1 GTSNPN, CDR2 SVGIG (reference sequence). The V gene end was trimmed by 0 bases and the J gene end by 5 bases; junction bases not matched to a gene: 4. CDR3 length equals 14 residues. Regarding time point: pre-sensitization, week 0. Treatment noted: therapeutic diphenylcyclopropenone sensitization with weekly scalp DPC. The authors extracted total RNA from unfractionated whole blood. MiXCR was run by TCRdb on the RACE reads, yielding one entry per CDR3 protein. Seen here are 300,000 to 450,000 distinct CDR3 sequences, roughly 5% observed once, and the top ten hold 2.5% to 3%.

This chain connects TRBV30 to TRBJ2-1, with 7 bases fitting TRBD2. This receptor was obtained from a woman aged 45-60 years with alopecia areata. Some clones in this sample may be carry-over from other donors' samples. The specimen comprised whole blood, sampled in connection with sensitization to the hapten diphenylcyclopropenone (DPC). The CDR3 DNA reads TGTGCCTGGAGTGTACGGGAGGTAAACAATGAGCAGTTCTTC. This sequence encodes CAWSVREVNNEQFF.